Following are 10 T cell receptor beta chains from one sample sequenced in a study of Ad26.COV2.S vaccination and SARS-CoV-2 variants. Libraries were prepared by immunoSEQ multiplex PCR; TCRdb keeps only in-frame clonotypes and omits some of them. The table has 500,000 or so clones, 80% to 90% seen once. The sample's treatment: 19 received Ad26.COV2.S at low or high dose, single or two shots; roughly five received placebo; per-sample allocation not given. Specimens were obtained on day 63 following the first vaccine or placebo injection. Sequenced material: peripheral blood, taken in a trial of Ad26.COV2.S vaccine versus placebo. These receptors came from a person aged 18 to 65 who received the Ad26.COV2.S COVID-19 vaccine or a placebo.

The chain joins TRBV7-9 to TRBJ2-3; 11 bases are a match to TRBD2. V lost 1 base to trimming and J lost 2 bases; unmatched junction nucleotides: 11. Germline V gene data show CDR1 as SEHNR and CDR2 as FQNEAQ (reference sequence). The CDR3 runs to 19 residues. CDR3 DNA: TGTGCCAGCAGCTTAGAGTTTACTAGCGGGGGATGGATCACAGATACGCAGTATTTT. It specifies CASSLEFTSGGWITDTQYF.

The chain combines TRBV18 with TRBJ1-1; D is uncertain. Trimming took off 5 bases at V and 3 bases at J, with 4 bases between the two ends. The CDR3 spans 11 residues. Per the germline V gene, CDR1 is KGHSH and CDR2 is LQKENI. CDR3 region: CASSVDTEAFF. For the CDR3, the DNA is TGTGCCAGCTCAGTGGACACTGAAGCTTTCTTT. The variable domain in full, with the rest retrieved from reference TRBV18 and TRBJ1-1, is NAGVMQNPRHLVRRRGQEARLRCSPMKGHSHVYWYRQLPEEGLKFMVYLQKENIIDESGMPKERFSAEFPKEGPSILRIQQVVRGDSAAYFCASSVDTEAFFGQGTRLTVV.

V and J are TRBV3-1 (or the pseudogene TRBV3-2) and TRBJ2-1; 11 bases align to TRBD2. The length of the CDR3 is 19 residues. Germline loops: CDR1 LGHDT, CDR2 YNNKEL (reference sequence). The trim removed 0 bases at V and 0 bases at J, leaving 7 bases unmatched. The CDR3 sequence is CASSQDLTSGGSSYNEQFF. The CDR3 DNA reads as TGTGCCAGCAGCCAAGATTTAACTAGCGGGGGAAGCTCCTACAATGAGCAGTTCTTC.

Details on this clone: A far larger clone is off by one base, so a read error is likely. The CDR3 DNA is TGTGCCAGCAGCCAGGGGACTGAAGCTTTCTTT. Its protein product is CASSQGTEAFF. J is TRBJ1-1 and V is TRBV6-2 or TRBV6-3, with D maybe TRBD1 (6 bases). CDR1 and CDR2 from the germline V gene are MNHEY and SVGEGT. This CDR3 contains 11 residues. V was clipped by 6 bases and J by 5 bases, with 7 bases between them.

The chain links TRBV3-1 (or the pseudogene TRBV3-2) to TRBJ1-3, with D hard to call. Germline lookup yields CDR1 LGHDT and CDR2 YNNKEL (reference sequence). The CDR3 totals 15 residues. Trimming took 0 bases from V and 1 from J, leaving 7 bases between them. The CDR3 nucleotides are TGTGCCAGCAGCCAAGATTGGGGATCTGGAAACACCATATATTTT. Its translation: CASSQDWGSGNTIYF.

V usage is TRBV3-1 (or the pseudogene TRBV3-2) and J usage is TRBJ2-2; D not certain. With 3 bases removed from V and 0 bases from J, the gap between germline ends came to 11 bases. Germline values: CDR1 LGHDT, CDR2 YNNKEL (reference sequence). The CDR3 spans 16 residues. The CDR3 region is CASSQFGRTNTGELFF. As DNA, the CDR3 is TGTGCCAGCAGCCAGTTCGGTAGAACGAACACCGGGGAGCTGTTTTTT.

This chain links TRBV12-3 or TRBV12-4 with TRBJ2-1; D possibly corresponds to TRBD2 (7 bases). Trimming shortened V by 6 bases and J by 4 bases, and 10 bases separated the two germline ends. The CDR3 has 13 amino acids. This chain's CDR3 is CASSAGAYNEQFF. DNA for the CDR3: TGTGCCAGCAGCGCGGGGGCTTACAATGAGCAGTTCTTC.

This clone was detected once. This chain connects TRBV7-2 to TRBJ2-4, with 11 bases matching TRBD2. V dropped 5 bases and J dropped 0; count of bases not matched to a gene: 12. Looked up from germline, CDR1 is SGHTA and CDR2 is FQGNSA. The CDR3 sequence is 19 residues long. The CDR3 nucleotides read TGTGCCAGCAGCCCGGCCGGACTAGCGGGCCCCCTAGCCAAAAACATTCAGTACTTC. It codes for CASSPAGLAGPLAKNIQYF.

This clone came up a few times. V and J are TRBV5-1 and TRBJ1-5; 10 bases are shared with TRBD1. Germline values: CDR1 SGHRS, CDR2 YFSETQ. Trimming cost V 4 bases and J 7 bases; bases outside gene matches: 2. The CDR3 is made up of 13 amino acids. The DNA for the CDR3 is TGCGCCAGCAGCGAGGACAGGGGGCAGCCCCAGCATTTT. It codes for CASSEDRGQPQHF.

The genes are TRBV7-2 and TRBJ1-6; 11 nucleotides agree with TRBD1. This CDR3 is built from 15 residues. The germline V gene has CDR1 SGHTA and CDR2 FQGNSA. With V trimmed by 1 base and J by 10 bases, 3 bases remained unmatched. For the CDR3, the DNA is TGTGCCAGCAGCTTAGGGACAGGGGGCGCCTCACCCCTCCACTTT. It is translated as CASSLGTGGASPLHF.